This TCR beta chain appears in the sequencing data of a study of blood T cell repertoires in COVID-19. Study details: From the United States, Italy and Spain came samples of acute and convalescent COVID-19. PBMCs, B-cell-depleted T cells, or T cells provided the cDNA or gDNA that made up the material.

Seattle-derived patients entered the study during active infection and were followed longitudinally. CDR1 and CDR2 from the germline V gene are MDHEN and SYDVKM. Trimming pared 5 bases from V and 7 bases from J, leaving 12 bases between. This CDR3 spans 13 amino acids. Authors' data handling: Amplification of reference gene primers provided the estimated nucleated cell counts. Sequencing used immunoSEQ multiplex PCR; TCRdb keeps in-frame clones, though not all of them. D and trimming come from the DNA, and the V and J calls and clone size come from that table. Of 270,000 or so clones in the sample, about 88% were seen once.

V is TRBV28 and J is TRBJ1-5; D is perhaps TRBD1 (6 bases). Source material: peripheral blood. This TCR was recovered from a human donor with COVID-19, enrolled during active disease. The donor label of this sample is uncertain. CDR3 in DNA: TGTGCCAGCAGTCCTGTCACAGGGCAGCCCCAGCATTTT. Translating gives CASSPVTGQPQHF. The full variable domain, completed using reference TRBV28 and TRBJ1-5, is DVKVTQSSRYLVKRTGEKVFLECVQDMDHENMFWYRQDPGLGLRLIYFSYDVKMKEKGDIPEGYSVSREKKERFSLILESASTNQTSMYLCASSPVTGQPQHFGDGTRLSIL.